The 10 T cell receptor beta chains in this list originate from one sample, sequenced in a study of T-cell reconstitution after alpha-beta-depleted transplantation in children. Using unique molecular identifiers, the investigators prepared the TCRbeta library. TCRdb itself ran the PCR reads through MiXCR, one entry per CDR3 protein. Of almost 400,000 distinct CDR3 sequences in the sample, roughly 22% were seen once. This specimen consisted of PBMCs from the stem cell graft donor, obtained from the stem cell graft. The receptor set was obtained from a human donor who donated a stem cell graft to a child with acute myeloid leukemia.

This clonotype has just a few counts. The CDR3 region has the DNA TGTGCCAGCAGCCACTGGAACACCGGGGAGCTGTTTTTT. Residues: CASSHWNTGELFF. The gene calls are TRBV14 and TRBJ2-2; D uncertain. Trimming stripped 3 bases from V and 1 base from J, with 3 bases between. The CDR3 covers 13 residues. Germline loops: CDR1 SGHDN, CDR2 FVKESK.

This chain uses TRBV21-1 with TRBJ2-7; the table's D call, TRBD1, was not checked against the DNA. TRBV21-1 is marked as a pseudogene. The CDR3 consists of 14 residues. CDR3 sequence (DNA): TGTGCCAGCAGCAAAGGGACAGGGGCCAGCGAGCAGTACTTC. Its protein product is CASSKGTGASEQYF.

This clonotype was counted a few times. The chain carries TRBV28 and TRBJ2-1; 8 nucleotides agree with TRBD2. This CDR3 has 13 residues. Germline CDR1 reads MDHEN; CDR2 reads SYDVKM. The V segment lost 6 bases and the J segment 9 bases; nucleotides outside the gene matches: 7. CDR3: CASSLGGRSEQFF. For the CDR3, the DNA is TGTGCCAGCAGCCTGGGCGGGAGGTCTGAGCAGTTCTTC.

This clonotype has more than one count but fewer than ten. This sequence joins TRBV15 and TRBJ2-7, with D uncertain. CDR1 is LNHNV, CDR2 YYDKDF, per germline (reference sequence). The CDR3 has 15 residues. V dropped 0 bases and J dropped 3 bases, with 12 bases sitting between them. In nucleotides, the CDR3 is TGTGCCACCAGCAGAGATGTGGGCCGCTTCTACGAGCAGTACTTC. It codes for CATSRDVGRFYEQYF.

The rearrangement uses TRBV10-1 and TRBJ2-3, with 9 positions matching TRBD2. CDR3 size: 15 residues. Germline loops: CDR1 WNHNN, CDR2 SYGVQD (reference sequence). Trimming at V came to 2 bases and at J to 5 bases, leaving 5 bases not matched to a gene. In DNA, the CDR3 is TGCGCCAGCAGTGAGCTGCTGCGGGAGGGAGATACGCAGTATTTT. Translated, it gives CASSELLREGDTQYF.

The V and J genes are TRBV6-1 and TRBJ2-1, with a weak D call TRBD2 (6 bases). The CDR3 contains 13 residues. The germline V gene encodes CDR1 MNHNS and CDR2 SASEGT. V was pared by 6 bases and J by 4 bases, with 10 bases between. The CDR3 nucleotides read TGTGCCAGCAGGCGTGGACTATACAATGAGCAGTTCTTC. It translates to CASRRGLYNEQFF.

The sample holds a few counts of this clonotype. The CDR3 region has the DNA TGTGCCAGCAGCTTTATTGGGGTAGGTGAGCAGTACTTC. As protein: CASSFIGVGEQYF. This chain joins TRBV13 and TRBJ2-7; D gene unclear. Trimming took off 3 bases at V and 7 bases at J, with 13 bases between the two ends. The CDR3 runs 13 residues. Germline values: CDR1 PRHDT, CDR2 FYEKMQ (reference sequence).

The table lists this clonotype with a few counts. The chain is built from TRBV21-1 and TRBJ2-4. TRBV21-1 has pseudogene status. The CDR3 is 12 amino acids. This chain's CDR3 is CASKDPDRCVCF. The CDR3 region has the DNA TGTGCCAGCAAGGACCCCGACCGGTGTGTGTGCTTC.

The V call is TRBV20-1, the J call TRBJ2-2; TRBD2 is a possible D gene (5 bases). The ends were cut back, 3 bases at V and 3 bases at J, with 11 bases in the middle. The CDR3 spans 14 residues. CDR1 and CDR2 (germline): DFQATT, SNEGSKA (reference sequence). The CDR3 DNA reads as TGCAGTGCTAGTGATGGGAGTCACACCGGGGAGCTGTTTTTT. This codes for CSASDGSHTGELFF.

The J gene is TRBJ2-7, the V gene TRBV20-1, with TRBD2 identical over 15 bases. The V and J ends lost 0 bases and 2 bases, in that order; junction bases with no gene match: 8. There are 18 residues in the CDR3. The germline V gene has CDR1 DFQATT and CDR2 SNEGSKA (reference sequence). CDR3 nucleotides: TGCAGTGCTAGAGATCAGGGACTAGCGGGAGGCCCTACCTACGAGCAGTACTTC. Translating it yields CSARDQGLAGGPTYEQYF.